The 21 T cell receptor beta chains below all came from one sample that was sequenced in a study of blood T cells in healthy people across ages. A second PCR of 7 to 11 cycles used a sample-barcoded 5' primer and a J-beta primer mix. TCRdb re-derived calls from the 5' RACE reads in MiXCR, one entry per CDR3 protein. The sample holds hundreds of thousands of distinct CDR3 sequences, about 25% seen once. These same data were also listed under a study on T cells of mothers and their children.

Sequencing used blood. The receptors were gathered from a boy aged 2 to 10 in good health.

The V call is TRBV30, the J call TRBJ1-2; tentative D call: TRBD1 (5 bases). V was trimmed by 5 bases and J by 0 bases, leaving 19 bases between them. The CDR3 has 16 residues. CDR1 and CDR2 (germline): GTSNPN, SVGIG (reference sequence). The CDR3 coding sequence is TGTGCCTGGGAAGAGGGGAAGACGGCGTCTAACTATGGCTACACCTTC. Translation: CAWEEGKTASNYGYTF.

This clonotype was found a few times. This rearrangement joins TRBV7-9 to TRBJ2-1; no clear D. This CDR3 contains 13 residues. V was pared by 5 bases and J by 9 bases, with 14 bases between. Germline V CDR1 and CDR2: SEHNR, FQNEAQ (reference sequence). CDR3 amino acids: CASSLLHCAEQFF. DNA of the CDR3: TGTGCCAGCAGCCTCCTCCACTGCGCTGAGCAGTTCTTC.

CDR3 DNA sequence: TGTGCCTCCCAAGAGTTGATGGGAGCTTTCTTT. It is translated as CASQELMGAFF. J is TRBJ1-1 and V is TRBV10-3; the D is unclear. Per germline, CDR1 ENHRY and CDR2 SYGVKD. The CDR3 sequence is 11 residues long. V was trimmed by 11 bases and J by 10 bases, leaving 17 bases between them.

This chain links TRBV10-3 with TRBJ2-5, with TRBD2 as a possible D gene (6 bases). V shed 6 bases and J shed 4 bases, with 9 bases lying between them. Germline CDR1 reads ENHRY; CDR2 reads SYGVKD. The CDR3 contains 12 residues. The CDR3 reads CAIRGGRETQYF. CDR3 bases: TGTGCCATCAGGGGGGGACGAGAGACCCAGTACTTC.

CDR3 sequence reads: CASSQELWNQPQHF. The CDR3 DNA reads as TGCGCCAGCAGCCAAGAGTTGTGGAATCAGCCCCAGCATTTT. This rearrangement joins TRBV4-3 to TRBJ1-5; no clear D gene. Germline V gene sequence: CDR1 LGHNA, CDR2 YSLEER. Trimming removed 0 bases at V and 4 bases at J, with 7 bases between. The CDR3 has 14 amino acids.

V and J are TRBV13 and TRBJ2-1; D might be TRBD2 (5 bases). This CDR3 has 15 residues. Germline CDR1 is PRHDT and CDR2 is FYEKMQ (reference sequence). V lost 0 bases and J lost 12, with 18 bases in between. The CDR3 spells CASSLGYIGGGGQFF. CDR3 nucleotides: TGTGCCAGCAGCTTAGGGTATATCGGCGGAGGTGGGCAGTTCTTC. Full variable domain (outside the CDR3, taken from reference TRBV13 and TRBJ2-1): AAGVIQSPRHLIKEKRETATLKCYPIPRHDTVYWYQQGPGQDPQFLISFYEKMQSDKGSIPDRFSAQQFSDYHSELNMSSLELGDSALYFCASSLGYIGGGGQFFGPGTRLTVL.

The chain combines TRBV9 with TRBJ2-5, with TRBD1 as a possible D gene (6 bases). TRBJ2-1 matches the DNA end more closely, so the J call is doubtful. The CDR3 runs 16 residues. CDR1 SGDLS and CDR2 YYNGEE come from the germline V gene. The CDR3 spells CASSPGRTGKGNEQFF. The CDR3 DNA is TGTGCCAGCAGCCCAGGGAGAACAGGGAAGGGCAATGAGCAGTTCTTC.

The genes are TRBV11-2 and TRBJ2-5, with D perhaps TRBD1 (6 bases). Trimming shortened V by 6 bases and J by 5 bases, and 13 bases separated the two germline ends. This CDR3 contains 13 residues. Germline V CDR1 and CDR2: SGHAT, FQNNGV. CDR3 nucleotide sequence: TGTGCCAGCAGAGCCCAGGGGCACGAGACCCAGTACTTC. This encodes CASRAQGHETQYF.

This chain uses TRBV19 with TRBJ2-3; the D gene is possibly TRBD1 (6 bases). The CDR3 runs to 16 residues. V was clipped by 5 bases and J by 0 bases, with 15 bases between them. Germline loops: CDR1 LNHDA, CDR2 SQIVND (reference sequence). Here the CDR3 reads CASSPSGRGSTDTQYF. The CDR3 region has the DNA TGTGCCAGTAGTCCCTCCGGCAGGGGTAGCACAGATACGCAGTATTTT.

The chain carries TRBV7-3 and TRBJ2-1, with TRBD2 matching over 8 bases. Germline values: CDR1 SGHTA, CDR2 FQGTGA. Trimming took 5 bases from V and 5 from J; bases not matched to a gene: 5. The CDR3 totals 14 residues. The CDR3 coding sequence is TGTGCCAGCAGCCCAAGCGGGGGAAACAATGAGCAGTTCTTC. It codes for CASSPSGGNNEQFF.

In this sample, this clonotype turned up a few times. V is TRBV18 and J is TRBJ2-5, with D possibly TRBD2 on 7 matching bases. This CDR3 region has 15 residues. V shed 6 bases and J shed 2 bases, with 16 bases lying between them. In germline, CDR1 is KGHSH, CDR2 LQKENI. CDR3 sequence reads: CASSSRGAIQETQYF. The CDR3 DNA reads TGTGCCAGCTCTTCCCGGGGGGCAATACAAGAGACCCAGTACTTC.

The V call is TRBV7-9, the J call TRBJ2-3, with TRBD2 as a possible D gene (6 bases). Trimming pared 1 base from V and 0 bases from J, leaving 14 bases between. From germline, CDR1 is SEHNR and CDR2 FQNEAQ (reference sequence). This CDR3 contains 17 residues. In nucleotides, the CDR3 is TGTGCCAGCAGCTTAGAAGGCGGGACGTCTAGCACAGATACGCAGTATTTT. The encoded protein is CASSLEGGTSSTDTQYF. Drawing the rest from reference TRBV7-9 and TRBJ2-3, the complete variable domain is DTGVSQNPRHKITKRGQNVTFRCDPISEHNRLYWYRQTLGQGPEFLTYFQNEAQLEKSRLLSDRFSAERPKGSFSTLEIQRTEQGDSAMYLCASSLEGGTSSTDTQYFGPGTRLTVL.

J is TRBJ1-5 and V is TRBV20-1; tentatively, D is TRBD1 (6 bases). Trimming removed 2 bases from V and 7 bases from J, with 9 bases in between. Germline CDR1 reads DFQATT; CDR2 reads SNEGSKA (reference sequence). This CDR3 region has 12 residues. The CDR3 loop is CSARIGTQPQHF. The CDR3 nucleotides are TGCAGTGCTAGAATAGGGACACAGCCCCAGCATTTT.

The CDR3 sequence is CASSPEVSEQYF. CDR3 in DNA: TGTGCCAGCTCACCGGAAGTAAGCGAGCAGTACTTC. J is TRBJ2-7 and V is TRBV18; D gene unclear. The CDR3 contains 12 residues. Between the trimmed V and J ends, which lost 3 bases and 6 bases, there was a span of 9 bases. Germline CDR1 and CDR2: KGHSH and LQKENI.

In regard to this clonotype: One end of the junction does not line up with germline, which may come from a read error. The chain is built from TRBV12-5 and TRBJ1-5, with 8 bases aligning to TRBD1. This CDR3 spans 14 amino acids. Germline V CDR1 and CDR2: LGHNT, FRNRAP. CDR3 loop: CASGPGQGNQPQHF. The DNA for the CDR3 is TGTGCTAGTGGTCCTGGACAGGGCAATCAGCCCCAGCATTTC.

The V call is TRBV28, the J call TRBJ1-1; no definite D call. The CDR3 is 14 amino acids. V was trimmed by 5 bases and J by 2 bases, leaving 12 bases between them. Germline lookup yields CDR1 MDHEN and CDR2 SYDVKM. The CDR3 reads CASSPRKFNTEAFF. The CDR3 DNA reads as TGTGCCAGCAGTCCCAGGAAATTTAACACTGAAGCTTTCTTT.

This clonotype was seen more than once but under ten times. The chain is built from TRBV29-1 and TRBJ1-2; 8 positions agree with TRBD1. CDR3 length equals 15 residues. Trimming cost V 0 bases and J 5 bases; bases outside gene matches: 8. Germline CDR1 reads SQVTM; CDR2 reads ANQGSEA. The CDR3 protein is CSVEEIGQGFYGYTF. The DNA for the CDR3 is TGCAGCGTTGAAGAAATCGGACAGGGCTTTTATGGCTACACCTTC.

This chain connects TRBV29-1 to TRBJ1-1, with TRBD1 as a possible D gene (6 bases). With 2 bases removed from V and 7 bases from J, the gap between germline ends came to 20 bases. Germline-derived CDR1 and CDR2 are SQVTM and ANQGSEA. This CDR3 is built from 15 residues. CDR3 sequence reads: CSVESRKARGNEAFF. CDR3 nucleotide sequence: TGCAGCGTTGAATCAAGGAAGGCCAGGGGCAATGAAGCTTTCTTT.

This clonotype was counted between two and nine times. This chain connects TRBV12-3 or TRBV12-4 to TRBJ1-2, with a possible D match to TRBD1 (6 bases). The CDR3 runs to 13 residues. Trimming removed 3 bases from V and 8 bases from J, with 13 bases in between. The CDR3 sequence is CASSLEGVVGYTF. DNA for the CDR3: TGTGCCAGCAGTTTGGAGGGGGTAGTCGGCTACACCTTC.

This clonotype occurred many times. The chain links TRBV5-1 to TRBJ2-7; tentative D call: TRBD1 (6 bases). Trimming took 0 bases from V and 3 from J, leaving 10 bases between them. From germline, CDR1 is SGHRS and CDR2 YFSETQ. This CDR3 is 14 amino acids long. As DNA, the CDR3 is TGCGCCAGCAGCTTGGAGGCAGGGGACTACGAGCAGTACTTC. It is translated as CASSLEAGDYEQYF. Combining the CDR3 with reference TRBV5-1 and TRBJ2-7 gives the whole variable domain KAGVTQTPRYLIKTRGQQVTLSCSPISGHRSVSWYQQTPGQGLQFLFEYFSETQRNKGNFPGRFSGRQFSNSRSEMNVSTLELGDSALYLCASSLEAGDYEQYFGPGTRLTVT.

The rearrangement links TRBV18 to TRBJ2-5; D gene ambiguous. The J call is doubtful: the DNA matches TRBJ2-1 better. CDR3 length equals 12 residues. Germline V lookup: CDR1 KGHSH, CDR2 LQKENI. CDR3 in DNA: TGTGCCAGCTCACCATCTTTCTATGAGCAGTTCTTC. This gives the protein CASSPSFYEQFF.